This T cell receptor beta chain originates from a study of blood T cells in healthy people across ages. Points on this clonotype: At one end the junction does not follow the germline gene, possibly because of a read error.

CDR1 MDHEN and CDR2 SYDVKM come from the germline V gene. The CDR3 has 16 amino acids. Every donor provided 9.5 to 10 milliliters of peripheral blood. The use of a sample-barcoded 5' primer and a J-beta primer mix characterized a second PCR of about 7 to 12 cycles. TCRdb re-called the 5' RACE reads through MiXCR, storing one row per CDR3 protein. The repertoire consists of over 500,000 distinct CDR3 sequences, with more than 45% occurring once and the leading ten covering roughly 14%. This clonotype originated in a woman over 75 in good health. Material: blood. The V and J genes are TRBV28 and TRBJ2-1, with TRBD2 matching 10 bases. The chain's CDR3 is CARSLSASGSHNEQFF. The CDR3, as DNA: TGTGCCCGCAGTTTATCGGCTAGCGGGAGCCACAATGAGCAGTTCTTC.